The 31 T cell receptor beta chains given below trace back to one sample, sequenced in a study of blood T cell repertoires in COVID-19. TCRdb's copy holds only in-frame clones and misses some; the assay was immunoSEQ multiplex PCR. The repertoire has roughly 28,000 clones, approximately 86% of them found once; the top ten carry under 2%. Material: peripheral blood. The source is a man at least 80 years old with active or convalescent COVID-19.

The V and J genes are TRBV5-4 and TRBJ1-4; D is ambiguous. The V end was cut by 4 bases, the J end by 4 bases, with 11 bases between. CDR3 length: 14 amino acids. Germline CDR1 is SGHNT and CDR2 is YYREEE (reference sequence). This CDR3 reads CASSPDGLNEKLFF. The CDR3 DNA follows: TGTGCCAGCAGCCCGGACGGACTTAATGAAAAACTGTTTTTT.

The V and J genes are TRBV20-1 and TRBJ1-2, with D possibly being TRBD1 (5 bases). The CDR3 contains 14 residues. The germline CDR1 and CDR2 sequences are DFQATT and SNEGSKA (reference sequence). With 3 bases removed from V and 4 bases from J, the gap between germline ends came to 15 bases. The CDR3 is CSASVPRGVYGYTF. The CDR3 DNA reads TGCAGTGCTAGTGTGCCCCGGGGGGTCTATGGCTACACCTTC.

The CDR3 DNA reads TGTGCCAGCAGCCCCCCAACAAGGGGATTCGCAGAAGCGCAGTATTTT. Amino acids: CASSPPTRGFAEAQYF. The chain couples TRBV28 to TRBJ2-3; D is perhaps TRBD1 (5 bases). Trimming pared 6 bases from V and 10 bases from J, leaving 26 bases between. CDR1 and CDR2 (germline): MDHEN, SYDVKM. The CDR3 runs to 16 residues.

The chain uses TRBV25-1 and TRBJ2-1, with D perhaps TRBD1 (6 bases). CDR3 length: 15 residues. Germline V gives CDR1 MGHDK, CDR2 SYGVNS. V gave up 3 bases and J gave up 7 bases, with 16 bases separating them. CDR3 in DNA: TGTGCCAGCAGTGACTCCACAGGGCCGATGAATGAGCAGTTCTTC. Encoded protein: CASSDSTGPMNEQFF.

The rearrangement joins TRBV5-1 to TRBJ1-2; the D is unclear. Germline lookup yields CDR1 SGHRS and CDR2 YFSETQ. The CDR3 has 13 residues. V lost 2 bases and J lost 2, with 7 bases in between. The CDR3 protein is CASSLDGNYGYTF. In DNA, the CDR3 is TGCGCCAGCAGCTTAGACGGGAACTATGGCTACACCTTC. The full variable domain, with the rest looked up from reference TRBV5-1 and TRBJ1-2, is KAGVTQTPRYLIKTRGQQVTLSCSPISGHRSVSWYQQTPGQGLQFLFEYFSETQRNKGNFPGRFSGRQFSNSRSEMNVSTLELGDSALYLCASSLDGNYGYTFGSGTRLTVV.

This chain's CDR3 is CASRGLAGLYTQYF. Here the CDR3 DNA reads TGTGCCAGCCGGGGACTAGCGGGGCTTTATACGCAGTATTTT. This chain connects TRBV6-5 to TRBJ2-3; 13 bases match TRBD2. Germline lookup yields CDR1 MNHEY and CDR2 SVGAGI. The CDR3 extends over 14 amino acids. Germline trimming cut 8 bases from V and 7 bases from J; bases unmatched to any gene: 6.

This clone was observed a handful of times. This chain uses TRBV27 with TRBJ1-5, with 9 bases identical to TRBD1. Germline V gene lookup returns CDR1 MNHEY and CDR2 SMNVEV (reference sequence). V gave up 6 bases and J gave up 6 bases; unmatched junction bases: 9. The CDR3 totals 15 residues. In nucleotides, the CDR3 is TGTGCCAGCAGGGCTGAAACAGGGGGCCGTCAGCCCCAGCATTTT. Amino acid sequence: CASRAETGGRQPQHF.

V usage is TRBV4-1 and J usage is TRBJ1-6; D may be TRBD1 (5 bases). This CDR3 is built from 17 residues. Per the germline V gene, CDR1 is MGHRA and CDR2 is YSYEKL. The ends were cut back, 3 bases at V and 10 bases at J, with 22 bases in the middle. CDR3 amino acids: CASSHYLRGPVDSPLHF. The CDR3 coding sequence is TGCGCCAGCAGCCATTATTTAAGGGGCCCTGTGGACTCACCCCTCCACTTT.

This clone is termed medium-sized. The V call is TRBV4-1, the J call TRBJ1-2; D is perhaps TRBD1 (5 bases). The CDR3 runs to 14 residues. Germline V gene data show CDR1 as MGHRA and CDR2 as YSYEKL. Trimming left V 0 bases short and J 7 bases short, with 12 bases between. CDR3 DNA: TGCGCCAGCAGCCAAGAGGTACAGGTTGCTGGCTACACCTTC. Its translation is CASSQEVQVAGYTF.

This clone was recorded once. This sequence joins TRBV6-1 and TRBJ1-2, with D uncertain. Per germline, CDR1 MNHNS and CDR2 SASEGT. CDR3 size: 12 residues. Trimming took 3 bases from V and 5 from J, leaving 7 bases between them. In nucleotides, the CDR3 is TGTGCCAGCAGTGAGAGGGCGTATGGCTACACCTTC. Protein sequence: CASSERAYGYTF.

The rearrangement uses TRBV7-2 and TRBJ1-1; possible D gene TRBD1, 5 bases. V was pared by 1 base and J by 5 bases, with 14 bases between. CDR3 size: 15 residues. CDR1 and CDR2 (germline): SGHTA, FQGNSA. The DNA of the CDR3 is TGTGCCAGCAGCTTAGGGCAGGGAGGGTTAACTGAAGCTTTCTTT. The encoded protein is CASSLGQGGLTEAFF.

The chain has TRBV4-1 and TRBJ1-2; weak D call: TRBD1 (6 bases). Germline V gives CDR1 MGHRA, CDR2 YSYEKL. The CDR3 runs to 14 residues. Trimming removed 3 bases at V and 8 bases at J, with 16 bases between. DNA for the CDR3: TGCGCCAGCAGCCAGAGGACAGCCGGGAGGGGCTACACCTTC. This translates into CASSQRTAGRGYTF.

The genes are TRBV19 and TRBJ1-5; weak D call: TRBD1 (5 bases). Trimming left V 8 bases short and J 0 bases short, with 11 bases between. The CDR3 sequence is 14 residues long. Germline loops: CDR1 LNHDA, CDR2 SQIVND (reference sequence). As DNA, the CDR3 is TGTGCCAGTGCCCCGACAGCTAGCAATCAGCCCCAGCATTTT. Translating it yields CASAPTASNQPQHF.

J is TRBJ2-7 and V is TRBV24-1, with no clear D. Germline CDR1 reads KGHDR; CDR2 reads SFDVKD. V lost 1 base to trimming and J lost 4 bases, with 4 bases between them. This CDR3 region has 12 residues. The CDR3 loop is CATSDLAYEQYF. The CDR3 DNA follows: TGTGCCACCAGTGATTTAGCATACGAGCAGTACTTC.

This chain connects TRBV19 to TRBJ2-1; TRBD1 matches at 9 bases. This CDR3 contains 15 residues. With V trimmed by 1 base and J by 7 bases, 5 bases remained unmatched. Germline CDR1 reads LNHDA; CDR2 reads SQIVND (reference sequence). The CDR3 sequence is CASSIVGTGINEQFF. In DNA, the CDR3 is TGTGCCAGTAGTATAGTGGGGACAGGGATTAATGAGCAGTTCTTC.

The chain links TRBV10-3 to TRBJ1-3; tentative D call: TRBD1 (5 bases). V shed 0 bases and J shed 4 bases, with 7 bases lying between them. The germline CDR1 and CDR2 sequences are ENHRY and SYGVKD. This CDR3 is 14 amino acids long. CDR3 region: CAISESRGGNTIYF. The CDR3 DNA reads as TGTGCCATCAGTGAGTCTAGGGGAGGAAACACCATATATTTT.

The chain links TRBV3-1 (or the pseudogene TRBV3-2) to TRBJ2-2; 7 bases map to TRBD1. The CDR3 consists of 16 residues. Germline lookup yields CDR1 LGHDT and CDR2 YNNKEL (reference sequence). Unmatched junction bases numbered 5, after V lost 3 bases and J lost 1 base. The CDR3 is CASSQKRQGNTGELFF. CDR3 in DNA: TGTGCCAGCAGCCAGAAGAGACAGGGGAACACCGGGGAGCTGTTTTTT.

The J gene is TRBJ1-1, the V gene TRBV5-1; D call uncertain. CDR3 size: 14 residues. The germline V gene has CDR1 SGHRS and CDR2 YFSETQ. The V end was cut by 1 base, the J end by 4 bases, with 11 bases between. CDR3 sequence: CASSLTAVSTEAFF. Here the CDR3 DNA reads TGCGCCAGCAGCTTGACGGCGGTTTCCACTGAAGCTTTCTTT.

A remark on this clone: One base away lies a much larger clone, so this may be a sequencing read error. The chain has TRBV19 and TRBJ1-5; 9 bases are shared with TRBD1. CDR1 LNHDA and CDR2 SQIVND come from the germline V gene (reference sequence). The CDR3 has 13 amino acids. Trimming at V came to 8 bases and at J to 4 bases, leaving 3 bases not matched to a gene. In nucleotides, the CDR3 is TGTGCCAGTGAGGGGACAGGGAATCAGCCCCAGCATTTT. As protein: CASEGTGNQPQHF.

This chain connects TRBV28 to TRBJ1-2; 7 nucleotides align to TRBD1. From germline, CDR1 is MDHEN and CDR2 SYDVKM. The ends lost 5 bases at V and 6 bases at J; junction bases unmatched: 3. This CDR3 has 12 residues. The CDR3 DNA reads TGTGCCAGCAGTCAAGGGGGCGATGGCTACACCTTC. This encodes CASSQGGDGYTF.

Sample share makes this clone large. The rearrangement uses TRBV5-6 and TRBJ1-1; TRBD1 matches at 7 bases. After removal of 0 bases from V and 1 base from J, the junction contained 3 bases not matched to a gene. CDR1 is SGHDT and CDR2 is YYEEEE in the germline V gene. This CDR3 has 15 residues. The CDR3 protein is CASSLADRENTEAFF. The CDR3 nucleotides read TGTGCCAGCAGCTTGGCCGACAGGGAGAACACTGAAGCTTTCTTT.

This chain joins TRBV23-1 and TRBJ2-7, with 8 bases matching TRBD1. TRBV23-1 is treated as an ORF (open reading frame) with a function not yet certain. V gave up 7 bases and J gave up 0 bases; unmatched junction bases: 11. This CDR3 has 16 residues. The CDR3 region is CASTTKGQAISYEQYF. For the CDR3, the DNA is TGCGCCAGCACCACGAAGGGACAGGCGATCTCCTACGAGCAGTACTTC.

The chain combines TRBV9 with TRBJ2-1, with TRBD2 identical over 11 bases. This CDR3 spans 18 amino acids. Trimming at V came to 0 bases and at J to 2 bases, leaving 7 bases not matched to a gene. Germline V gives CDR1 SGDLS, CDR2 YYNGEE. CDR3 DNA: TGTGCCAGCAGCGTAGCTCAACGACTAGCGGGGCCCTACAATGAGCAGTTCTTC. As protein: CASSVAQRLAGPYNEQFF.

This chain uses TRBV15 with TRBJ2-1; possibly TRBD2 for D (6 bases). V gave up 4 bases and J gave up 2 bases, with 21 bases separating them. CDR3 size: 18 residues. Germline CDR1 is LNHNV and CDR2 is YYDKDF (reference sequence). The CDR3 sequence: CATSTGTWAGPAYNEQFF. CDR3 DNA sequence: TGTGCCACCAGCACAGGGACTTGGGCGGGACCGGCCTACAATGAGCAGTTCTTC. The full variable domain, rest sourced from reference TRBV15 and TRBJ2-1, is DAMVIQNPRYQVTQFGKPVTLSCSQTLNHNVMYWYQQKSSQAPKLLFHYYDKDFNNEADTPDNFQSRRPNTSFCFLDIRSPGLGDTAMYLCATSTGTWAGPAYNEQFFGPGTRLTVL.

This chain uses TRBV5-1 with TRBJ1-2; TRBD1 is a possible D gene (6 bases). With 7 bases removed from V and 8 bases from J, the gap between germline ends came to 15 bases. The CDR3 consists of 12 residues. Germline V gives CDR1 SGHRS, CDR2 YFSETQ. The CDR3 DNA sequence: TGCGCCAGCTACGTACAGGGAGCCGGCTACACCTTC. Amino acids: CASYVQGAGYTF.

The chain joins TRBV15 to TRBJ2-1; D is unresolved. The CDR3 length is 12 residues. Germline loops: CDR1 LNHNV, CDR2 YYDKDF (reference sequence). The ends were cut back, 3 bases at V and 3 bases at J, with 3 bases in the middle. The CDR3 reads CATSSFYNEQFF. CDR3 DNA sequence: TGTGCCACCAGCAGCTTCTACAATGAGCAGTTCTTC.

This clone was seen just once. This chain uses TRBV11-2 with TRBJ1-6; the D is unclear. Between the trimmed V and J ends, which lost 1 base and 4 bases, there was a span of 5 bases. Germline CDR1 SGHAT, CDR2 FQNNGV. The CDR3 loop spans 14 amino acids. CDR3 residues: CASSLGAYNSPLHF. The DNA for the CDR3 is TGTGCCAGCAGCTTAGGAGCTTATAATTCACCCCTCCACTTT.

The V gene is TRBV2, the J gene TRBJ2-3; D unresolved. V gave up 8 bases and J gave up 0 bases, with 6 bases separating them. This CDR3 has 12 amino acids. Germline loops: CDR1 SNHLY, CDR2 FYNNEI. CDR3 amino acids: CASEESTDTQYF. In nucleotides, the CDR3 is TGTGCCAGCGAGGAAAGCACAGATACGCAGTATTTT. Full variable domain (rest looked up from reference TRBV2 and TRBJ2-3): EPEVTQTPSHQVTQMGQEVILRCVPISNHLYFYWYRQILGQKVEFLVSFYNNEISEKSEIFDDQFSVERPDGSNFTLKIRSTKLEDSAMYFCASEESTDTQYFGPGTRLTVL.

The V and J genes are TRBV6-4 and TRBJ2-2; 8 bases agree with TRBD1. The V gene's germline CDR1 is MRHNA and CDR2 SNTAGT. The CDR3 length is 15 residues. V shed 3 bases and J 3 bases; nucleotides not matched to a gene: 3. The CDR3 sequence: CASSEQGADTGELFF. CDR3 sequence (DNA): TGTGCCAGCAGTGAGCAGGGGGCGGACACCGGGGAGCTGTTTTTT.

This chain connects TRBV5-1 to TRBJ1-6, with D possibly TRBD1 on 6 matching bases. The ends were cut back, 5 bases at V and 5 bases at J, with 14 bases in the middle. CDR1 SGHRS and CDR2 YFSETQ come from the germline V gene. The CDR3 loop spans 15 amino acids. The CDR3 sequence is CASRSGQSNNSPLHF. The CDR3 DNA is TGCGCCAGCAGAAGCGGACAGTCCAATAATTCACCCCTCCACTTT.

The J gene is TRBJ1-2, the V gene TRBV24-1; D may be TRBD1 (5 bases). V was cut by 3 bases and J by 2 bases, with 9 bases left in between. The CDR3 covers 14 residues. Germline assignment: CDR1 KGHDR and CDR2 SFDVKD. Here the CDR3 DNA reads TGTGCCACCAGTGATATGGACACGAACTATGGCTACACCTTC. This sequence encodes CATSDMDTNYGYTF.